This T cell receptor beta chain was obtained from a study of cytomegalovirus exposure and HLA in healthy donors. Germline V gene lookup returns CDR1 SGHAT and CDR2 FQNNGV. The trim removed 6 bases at V and 3 bases at J, leaving 7 bases unmatched. The CDR3 sequence is 15 residues long. A note on this clone: Its target is not known.

A multiplex PCR was run with 60 Vbeta primers and 13 Jbeta primers. Sequenced by immunoSEQ multiplex PCR; TCRdb stores in-frame clones only, minus some. Its table lists around 210,000 clones. Regarding the study as a whole: Upon later analysis, HLA-associated TCR beta chains proved more clonally expanded than other, equally common chains. V- and J-gene trimming of TCR beta was linked (in a later analysis) to a missense DCLRE1C variant. Some 150 TCR beta chains were listed as cytomegalovirus-associated.

The material sequenced was PBMCs. The TCR was taken from a girl aged 2 to 10 in good health and CMV-seropositive. The J gene is TRBJ2-7, the V gene TRBV11-2, with 11 bases lining up with TRBD2. The CDR3 nucleotides read TGTGCCAGCAGTCACCTAGCGGGAGGAAGCTACGAGCAGTACTTC. It is translated as CASSHLAGGSYEQYF.